This T cell receptor beta chain was retrieved from a study of breast tumors, draining lymph nodes, adjacent tissues. The CDR3 is 17 amino acids. J lost 1 base, V lost 8 bases, and 10 bases had no gene match. Germline lookup yields CDR1 SNHLY and CDR2 FYNNEI. Samples came from axillary lymph nodes draining the breast cancer. General observations from the study: Compared with basal-like, luminal-like tumors shared significantly more repertoire with nontumor tissue. Data only fit, rather than demonstrated, lymph node origin of most tumor T cells.

TCRdb used MiXCR to reprocess the multiplex PCR reads, holding one entry per CDR3 protein. The sample carries about 130,000 distinct CDR3 sequences, around 22% recorded once. This clonotype was seen a few times. Its antigen is undetermined. This receptor was identified in a female donor with breast cancer. Some clones in this sample may be carry-over from other donors' samples. Sample: axillary lymph node tissue. This sequence joins TRBV2 and TRBJ2-6, with 8 bases that match TRBD1. The CDR3 DNA is TGTGCCAGCGTGAGAGGGCAGGGGGCTTCTGGGGCCAACGTCCTGACTTTC. This codes for CASVRGQGASGANVLTF.